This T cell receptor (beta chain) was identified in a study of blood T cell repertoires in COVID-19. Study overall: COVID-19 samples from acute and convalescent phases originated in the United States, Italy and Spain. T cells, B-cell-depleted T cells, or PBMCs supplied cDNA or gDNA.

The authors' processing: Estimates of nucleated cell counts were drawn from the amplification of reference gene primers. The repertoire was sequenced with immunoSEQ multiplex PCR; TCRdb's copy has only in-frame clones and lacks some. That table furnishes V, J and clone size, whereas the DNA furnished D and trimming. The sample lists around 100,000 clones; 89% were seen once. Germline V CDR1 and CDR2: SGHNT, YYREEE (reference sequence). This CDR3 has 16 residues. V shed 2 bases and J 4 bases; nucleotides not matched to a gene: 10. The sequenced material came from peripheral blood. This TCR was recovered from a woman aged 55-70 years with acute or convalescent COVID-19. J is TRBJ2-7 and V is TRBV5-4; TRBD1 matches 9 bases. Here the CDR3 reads CASSFGGPGTGYEQYF. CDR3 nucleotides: TGTGCCAGCAGCTTCGGGGGTCCCGGGACAGGGTACGAGCAGTACTTC.